This TCR beta chain stems from a study of blood T cell repertoires in COVID-19. Background on the study: The origin of the acute and convalescent COVID-19 samples was the United States, Italy and Spain. T cells, B-cell-depleted T cells, or PBMCs supplied cDNA or gDNA.

In the authors' workflow: Nucleated cell number was recorded as an estimate derived from reference gene primer amplification. Using immunoSEQ multiplex PCR, the repertoire was profiled, and TCRdb retains in-frame clones only, with some absent. The V and J calls and clone size come from that table; D and trimming were worked out from the DNA. This sample yields about 200,000 clones, of which over 80% are seen a single time; about 27% belongs to the top ten. The CDR3 loop spans 15 amino acids. V lost 4 bases to trimming and J lost 0 bases; unmatched junction nucleotides: 5. Germline V gene sequence: CDR1 SGHTA, CDR2 FQGNSA.

The clonotype originates from a man aged 40-55 years with acute or convalescent COVID-19. This chain links TRBV7-2 with TRBJ1-1; 7 bases fit TRBD1. Specimen: peripheral blood. CDR3 sequence: CASSSQTGLNTEAFF. DNA of the CDR3: TGTGCCAGCAGCTCTCAGACAGGGTTGAACACTGAAGCTTTCTTT. The full variable domain, completed using reference TRBV7-2 and TRBJ1-1, is GAGVSQSPSNKVTEKGKDVELRCDPISGHTALYWYRQSLGQGLEFLIYFQGNSAPDKSGLPSDRFSAERTGGSVSTLTIQRTQQEDSAVYLCASSSQTGLNTEAFFGQGTRLTVV.